This entry lists 23 T cell receptor beta chains sequenced from one sample in a study of low-dose radiotherapy and immunotherapy resistance in tumors. First-strand cDNA relied on TRAV- and TRBV-specific primers spanning alpha and beta chains. PCR amplification of the TCRs was performed with Phusion for 20 to 25 PCR cycles, and it relied on a constant-region primer together with a V-primer adapter. TCRdb called the reads again in MiXCR, with one record for every CDR3 protein. The repertoire holds just over 90,000 distinct CDR3 sequences, with less than 25% as singletons. Described time point: after trial treatment. The treatment denotes: LDRT plus nivolumab, ipilimumab, low-dose cyclophosphamide and aspirin (RACIN trial). The sample here was PBMCs, taken after low-dose radiotherapy plus immunotherapy. These receptors were obtained from a female donor with ovarian cancer.

There are many counts of this clonotype. The CDR3, as DNA: TGTGCCACCAGCAGAGAGAGACGAGGCACAGATACGCAGTATTTT. Translation: CATSRERRGTDTQYF. This chain links TRBV15 with TRBJ2-3; no reliable D call. Germline V CDR1 and CDR2: LNHNV, YYDKDF (reference sequence). V was shortened by 0 bases and J by 1 base, with 8 bases between the two germline ends. The CDR3 totals 15 residues.

The table lists this clonotype with many counts. This chain connects TRBV28 to TRBJ2-7, with 10 bases identical to TRBD2. Looked up from germline, CDR1 is MDHEN and CDR2 is SYDVKM. After removal of 2 bases from V and 3 bases from J, the junction contained 1 base not matched to a gene. This CDR3 comprises 14 residues. CDR3: CASSLLAGDYEQYF. Here the CDR3 DNA reads TGTGCCAGCAGTTTACTAGCGGGGGACTACGAGCAGTACTTC.

This clonotype was found many times. The chain employs TRBV20-1 and TRBJ2-7, with 7 bases fitting TRBD2. Germline V gene sequence: CDR1 DFQATT, CDR2 SNEGSKA (reference sequence). The length of the CDR3 is 15 residues. With 0 bases clipped from V and 2 bases from J, the junction kept 7 bases outside the gene matches. The CDR3 loop reads CSARDPSGVAYEQYF. CDR3 DNA sequence: TGCAGTGCTAGAGATCCCAGCGGGGTCGCCTACGAGCAGTACTTC.

This clonotype was recorded at least ten times. The gene calls are TRBV5-1 and TRBJ1-3; 8 bases map to TRBD1. Germline CDR1 and CDR2: SGHRS and YFSETQ. The CDR3 spans 17 residues. The ends lost 1 base at V and 3 bases at J; junction bases unmatched: 9. This chain's CDR3 is CASSLPGQGENGNTIYF. The CDR3 DNA follows: TGCGCCAGCAGCTTGCCCGGACAGGGAGAGAATGGAAACACCATATATTTT.

This clonotype was observed many times. An end of the junction differs from the germline gene, which may be a read error. This rearrangement joins TRBV5-1 to TRBJ2-2; 9 nucleotides align to TRBD2. Germline CDR1 reads SGHRS; CDR2 reads YFSETQ. The CDR3 is 18 amino acids. This CDR3 is CASSLVNSGSQRGGELFF. CDR3 bases: TGTGCCAGCAGCTTGGTGAATAGCGGGAGCCAACGGGGCGGGGAGCTGTTTTTT.

This clonotype was counted at least ten times. The chain couples TRBV12-3 or TRBV12-4 to TRBJ2-1; D assignment may be TRBD1 or TRBD2 (6 bases each). Trimming left V 7 bases short and J 15 bases short, with 25 bases between. CDR3 size: 14 residues. CDR3 region: CASTFSGGRGVGFF. The CDR3 DNA is TGTGCCAGCACCTTCTCCGGGGGCCGGGGTGTTGGGTTCTTC.

This clonotype was seen ten or more times. The V call is TRBV6-6, the J call TRBJ1-5; unclear D gene. Trimming pared 6 bases from V and 0 bases from J, leaving 15 bases between. The length of the CDR3 is 16 residues. Germline CDR1 reads MNHNY; CDR2 reads SVGAGI (reference sequence). CDR3 loop: CASSSGGRYSNQPQHF. The CDR3 nucleotides are TGTGCCAGCAGCTCGGGAGGGCGGTATAGCAATCAGCCCCAGCATTTT.

This clonotype was counted many times. This chain connects TRBV29-1 to TRBJ2-3; possibly TRBD1 for D (7 bases). Trimming took 7 bases from V and 7 from J, leaving 21 bases between them. CDR1 is SQVTM, CDR2 ANQGSEA, per germline. The CDR3 is made up of 14 amino acids. The CDR3 loop is CSGKQGWGLNTQYF. CDR3 coding DNA: TGCAGCGGGAAACAGGGGTGGGGACTGAATACGCAGTATTTT.

This clonotype was seen many times. This rearrangement joins TRBV4-2 to TRBJ2-7, with D unresolved. With 0 bases removed from V and 3 bases from J, the gap between germline ends came to 0 bases. The V gene's germline CDR1 is LGHNA and CDR2 YNFKEQ. This CDR3 comprises 11 residues. The CDR3 region is CASSQDYEQYF. For the CDR3, the DNA is TGTGCCAGCAGCCAAGACTACGAGCAGTACTTC.

This clonotype was counted ten times or more. The chain is built from TRBV25-1 and TRBJ1-5, with no clear D. Between the trimmed V and J ends, which lost 4 bases and 2 bases, there was a span of 12 bases. The V gene's germline CDR1 is MGHDK and CDR2 SYGVNS. The CDR3 sequence is 15 residues long. CDR3 residues: CASSALGEGNQPQHF. CDR3 in DNA: TGTGCCAGCAGTGCCCTTGGGGAGGGCAATCAGCCCCAGCATTTT. Full variable domain (remainder filled in from reference TRBV25-1 and TRBJ1-5): EADIYQTPRYLVIGTGKKITLECSQTMGHDKMYWYQQDPGMELHLIHYSYGVNSTEKGDLSSESTVSRIRTEHFPLTLESARPSHTSQYLCASSALGEGNQPQHFGDGTRLSIL.

Regarding this clonotype: A far larger clone is only one base removed, so a read error is likely. The V gene is TRBV28, the J gene TRBJ2-3; TRBD1 matches at 7 bases. The CDR3 contains 15 residues. Germline assignment: CDR1 MDHEN and CDR2 SYDVKM. CDR3 protein: CASRKTGRGTDMQYF. The DNA of the CDR3 is TGTGCCAGCAGGAAGACAGGGCGCGGCACAGATATGCAGTATTTT. The full variable domain, completed using reference TRBV28 and TRBJ2-3, is DVKVTQSSRYLVKRTGEKVFLECVQDMDHENMFWYRQDPGLGLRLIYFSYDVKMKEKGDIPEGYSVSREKKERFSLILESASTNQTSMYLCASRKTGRGTDMQYFGPGTRLTVL.

V usage is TRBV5-6 and J usage is TRBJ1-6; maybe TRBD1 (5 bases). The germline CDR1 and CDR2 sequences are SGHDT and YYEEEE. The V end was cut by 1 base, the J end by 4 bases, with 9 bases between. CDR3 length: 15 amino acids. The CDR3 protein is CASSLLGEYNSPLHF. The CDR3 DNA reads TGTGCCAGCAGCTTGCTAGGGGAGTATAATTCACCCCTCCACTTT. The whole variable domain, filled in from reference TRBV5-6 and TRBJ1-6, reads DAGVTQSPTHLIKTRGQQVTLRCSPKSGHDTVSWYQQALGQGPQFIFQYYEEEERQRGNFPDRFSGHQFPNYSSELNVNALLLGDSALYLCASSLLGEYNSPLHFGNGTRLTVT.

This clonotype was seen at least ten times. This rearrangement joins TRBV6-2 or TRBV6-3 to TRBJ1-6; D is ambiguous. V shed 0 bases and J shed 7 bases, with 7 bases lying between them. CDR1 is MNHEY and CDR2 is SVGEGT in the germline V gene. This CDR3 has 14 residues. In DNA form, the CDR3 reads TGTGCCAGCAGTTACTCACGGGAAAATTCACCCCTCCACTTT. Its protein is CASSYSRENSPLHF.

The rearrangement joins TRBV5-1 to TRBJ1-2; TRBD1 might be the D (6 bases). Trimming took 1 base from V and 1 from J, leaving 20 bases between them. CDR1 SGHRS and CDR2 YFSETQ come from the germline V gene. This CDR3 region has 18 residues. The CDR3 sequence is CASSLPENTRGNNYGYTF. The DNA of the CDR3 is TGCGCCAGCAGCTTGCCGGAAAACACGAGGGGGAATAACTATGGCTACACCTTC.

Many counts were recorded for this clonotype. The rearrangement uses TRBV7-9 and TRBJ2-3; D gene unclear. Looked up from germline, CDR1 is SEHNR and CDR2 is FQNEAQ (reference sequence). V dropped 1 base and J dropped 8 bases, with 7 bases sitting between them. The CDR3 loop spans 12 amino acids. The CDR3 DNA reads TGTGCCAGCAGCTTAGAGACCGGTACGCAGTATTTT. Translating gives CASSLETGTQYF. Based on the CDR3 plus reference TRBV7-9 and TRBJ2-3, the full variable domain is DTGVSQNPRHKITKRGQNVTFRCDPISEHNRLYWYRQTLGQGPEFLTYFQNEAQLEKSRLLSDRFSAERPKGSFSTLEIQRTEQGDSAMYLCASSLETGTQYFGPGTRLTVL.

This clonotype has a count of ten or more. This chain connects TRBV6-2 or TRBV6-3 to TRBJ2-7; D not resolved. The CDR3 runs 14 residues. Trimming stripped 2 bases from V and 2 bases from J, with 10 bases between. Germline CDR1 reads MNHEY; CDR2 reads SVGEGT. This CDR3 is CASSYPTPPYEQYF. The CDR3 coding sequence is TGTGCCAGCAGTTACCCGACACCTCCCTACGAGCAGTACTTC.

In this sample, this clonotype turned up once. A far larger clone is off by one base, so a read error is likely. The V and J genes are TRBV6-5 and TRBJ1-5; no clear D. CDR1 MNHEY and CDR2 SVGAGI come from the germline V gene. The CDR3 covers 15 residues. CDR3 coding DNA: TGTGTCAGCAGTGAAGCAAGGAGGGGCAATCAGCCCCAGCATTTT. Translation: CVSSEARRGNQPQHF.

This clonotype was counted ten times or more. This chain joins TRBV4-3 and TRBJ2-3, with 8 bases lining up with TRBD1. The CDR3 extends over 17 amino acids. J was trimmed by 3 bases and V by 0 bases; bases with no gene match: 8. Germline V gives CDR1 LGHNA, CDR2 YSLEER. The CDR3 DNA sequence: TGCGCCAGCAGCCAAGACGCCGGACAGGGTATTACAGATACGCAGTATTTT. This translates into CASSQDAGQGITDTQYF.

The rearrangement uses TRBV6-1 and TRBJ1-3; unclear D gene. CDR1 and CDR2 from the germline V gene are MNHNS and SASEGT. Deletions cut 8 bases from V and 4 bases from J, with 6 bases between. This CDR3 contains 11 residues. CDR3 coding DNA: TGTGCCAGCCGGACCGGAAACACCATATATTTT. It codes for CASRTGNTIYF.

The sample holds many counts of this clonotype. This sequence joins TRBV3-1 and TRBJ2-7, with no clear D. In germline, CDR1 is LGHDT, CDR2 YNNKEL (reference sequence). The V gene lost 2 bases and the J gene lost 4 bases, with 6 bases spanning the gap. This CDR3 contains 12 residues. The CDR3 loop reads CASSQNGYEQYF. The DNA for the CDR3 is TGTGCCAGCAGCCAAAATGGGTACGAGCAGTACTTC.

This clonotype was observed at least ten times. The chain employs TRBV6-2 or TRBV6-3 and TRBJ2-3, with 8 nucleotides matching TRBD2. Losses at the gene ends were 7 bases for V and 6 bases for J; bases not matched to a gene: 12. There are 15 residues in the CDR3. Germline lookup yields CDR1 MNHEY and CDR2 SVGEGT. DNA for the CDR3: TGTGCCAGCACGCGGGAGGCGGGAAGGTCGGATACGCAGTATTTT. It encodes CASTREAGRSDTQYF.

This clonotype was counted many times. The CDR3 DNA reads TGTGCCAGTAGTATAGGTGGACTTGGGAACACTGAAGCTTTCTTT. This translates into CASSIGGLGNTEAFF. The rearrangement uses TRBV19 and TRBJ1-1; no definite D call. This CDR3 region has 15 residues. With 1 base removed from V and 1 base from J, the gap between germline ends came to 10 bases. The germline V gene encodes CDR1 LNHDA and CDR2 SQIVND (reference sequence).

This clonotype has ten or more counts. The chain employs TRBV29-1 and TRBJ2-3; D ambiguous. The CDR3 sequence is 14 residues long. V was clipped by 0 bases and J by 2 bases, with 9 bases between them. Germline V gene data show CDR1 as SQVTM and CDR2 as ANQGSEA. CDR3 coding DNA: TGCAGCGTTGAAGATCGTGTCGCCACAGATACGCAGTATTTT. It translates to CSVEDRVATDTQYF.